This T cell receptor (beta chain) was retrieved from a study of T cell changes during pregnancy in multiple sclerosis. The V gene lost 1 base and the J gene lost 3 bases, with 15 bases spanning the gap. CDR1 and CDR2 from the germline V gene are LNHDA and SQIVND (reference sequence). The CDR3 totals 16 residues. The repertoire was sequenced with immunoSEQ multiplex PCR; TCRdb's copy has only in-frame clones and lacks some. Of about 80,000 clones listed, 94% are singletons. The chain joins TRBV19 to TRBJ1-1, with D possibly matching TRBD1 (6 bases). Sequencing used peripheral blood, obtained in the second trimester of pregnancy. The TCR originated in a female donor in good health, enrolled as a control in a pregnancy study. The CDR3 bases are TGTGCCAGTAGTATAGCGGGGACACGGCGTGACACTGAAGCTTTCTTT. This gives the protein CASSIAGTRRDTEAFF.